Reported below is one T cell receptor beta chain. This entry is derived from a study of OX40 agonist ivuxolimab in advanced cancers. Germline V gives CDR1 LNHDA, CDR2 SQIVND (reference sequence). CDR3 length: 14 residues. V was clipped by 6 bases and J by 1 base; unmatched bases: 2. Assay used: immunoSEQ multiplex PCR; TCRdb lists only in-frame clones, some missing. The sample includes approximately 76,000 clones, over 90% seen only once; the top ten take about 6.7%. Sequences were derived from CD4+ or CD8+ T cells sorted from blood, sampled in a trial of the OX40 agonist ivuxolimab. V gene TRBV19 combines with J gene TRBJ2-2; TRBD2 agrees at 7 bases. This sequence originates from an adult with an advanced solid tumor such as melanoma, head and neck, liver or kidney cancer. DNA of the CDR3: TGTGCCAGTAGACTAGCGCTGAACACCGGGGAGCTGTTTTTT. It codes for CASRLALNTGELFF.